This is a list of T cell receptor beta chains from one sample in a study of blood T cell repertoires in COVID-19. Sequenced by immunoSEQ multiplex PCR; TCRdb stores in-frame clones only, minus some. The sample carries roughly 180,000 clones, approximately 89% recorded once. Material for sequencing was peripheral blood. The receptors derive from a woman aged 30 to 39 with acute or convalescent COVID-19. The CDR3 runs from the conserved cysteine through the conserved F or W. The D gene is left open where the match is weak. The listing skips clone size in some rows; elsewhere it reads once, few, many or a size class.

j_call clone_size d_call v_call cdr3_nt cdr3_aa
TRBJ2-1 NA NA TRBV19 TGTGCCAGTAGTATTGAGCGCTTTGGCTACAATGAGCAGTTCTTC CASSIERFGYNEQFF
TRBJ1-1 NA NA TRBV30 TGTGCCTGGAGTGTTCAGGGGCGCGGAACTGAAGCTTTCTTT CAWSVQGRGTEAFF
TRBJ2-2 NA TRBD2 TRBV4-1 TGCGCCAGCAGCACGGGACTAGCGGGAGCTAGTGTCGGGGAGCTGTTTTTT CASSTGLAGASVGELFF
TRBJ1-4 NA NA TRBV7-9 TGTGCCAGCAGCTTAGGCCAGGTGCCCGAAAAACTGTTTTTT CASSLGQVPEKLFF
TRBJ2-1 once TRBD1 TRBV7-2 TGTGCCAGCAGCTTAGCCCGACGGGACAGGGGCTACAATGAGCAGTTCTTC CASSLARRDRGYNEQFF
TRBJ2-7 many TRBD2 TRBV7-6 TGTGCCAGCAGCTTAGGGACTAGCGGGATAAATACCTACGAGCAGTACTTC CASSLGTSGINTYEQYF
TRBJ2-3 once TRBD2 TRBV28 TGTGCCAGCAGCGCCCCTAGCGGTCTCACAGATACGCAGTATTTT CASSAPSGLTDTQYF
TRBJ2-5 NA TRBD2 TRBV5-1 TGCGCCAGCAGCTTGTCCAGCGGGGGCTTCCAAGAGACCCAGTACTTC CASSLSSGGFQETQYF
TRBJ1-2 NA NA TRBV27 TGTGCCAGCAGTCCCGACAGAAACTATGGCTACACCTTC CASSPDRNYGYTF
TRBJ1-6 NA NA TRBV5-6 TGTGCCAGCAGCTTGTCTCAGTCACCCCTCCACTTT CASSLSQSPLHF
TRBJ1-4 NA NA TRBV5-1 TGCGCCAGCAGCGCGGGACTTCGGAATGAAAAACTGTTTTTT CASSAGLRNEKLFF
TRBJ2-3 few NA TRBV6-6 TGTGCCAGCAGTTACCCCGAGGCGCAGTATTTT CASSYPEAQYF
TRBJ1-5 NA NA TRBV11-3 TGTGCCAGCAGCTTAAACAGGATAAATCAGCCCCAGCATTTT CASSLNRINQPQHF
TRBJ2-5 NA TRBD1 TRBV29-1 TGCAGCGTCGCAGCCGGGACAGGGGAAGAGACCCAGTACTTC CSVAAGTGEETQYF
TRBJ1-2 NA NA TRBV10-3 TGTGCCATCAGTGAGACGCTCAGGGTGTTGGACTATGGCTACACCTTC CAISETLRVLDYGYTF
TRBJ2-1 NA TRBD2 TRBV6-5 TGTGCCAGCACCATGACCGGACTAGTCGCTGAGCAGTTCTTC CASTMTGLVAEQFF
TRBJ2-3 NA TRBD2 TRBV3-1/TRBV3-2 TGTGCCAGCAGCCCGACCCCGGGGGGAACCCCGGTAACGCAGTATTTT CASSPTPGGTPVTQYF
TRBJ2-7 NA NA TRBV28 TGTGCCAGCAGCCCCGACTACGCCTACGAGCAGTACTTC CASSPDYAYEQYF
TRBJ1-1 NA NA TRBV6-5 TGTGCCAGCAGGTCCTTAGGGAGGCCAAACACTGAAGCTTTCTTT CASRSLGRPNTEAFF
TRBJ2-3 NA TRBD2 TRBV29-1 TGCAGCGTTCAACGGGGGGGTACAGATACGCAGTATTTT CSVQRGGTDTQYF
TRBJ1-2 NA NA TRBV5-1 TGCGCCAGCAGCTCGTCTAACAGGGGCTACACCTTC CASSSSNRGYTF
TRBJ2-7 once TRBD2 TRBV5-1 TGCGCCAGCAGCTTCTCTGCTAGCGGGGGTACCTACGAGCAGTACTTC CASSFSASGGTYEQYF
TRBJ2-3 NA NA TRBV5-4 TGTGCCAGCAGCTTGGCCAACACAGATACGCAGTATTTT CASSLANTDTQYF
TRBJ1-4 NA TRBD1 TRBV5-6 TGTGCCAGCAGCTTCAGCCCGGGAGGGGGCGGTGAAAAACTGTTTTTT CASSFSPGGGGEKLFF
TRBJ2-3 NA NA TRBV5-1 TGCGCCAGCAATCGGGCGGGTCCCGGCACAGATACGCAGTATTTT CASNRAGPGTDTQYF
TRBJ2-3 NA TRBD2 TRBV29-1 TGCAGCGTGGGTATGACTAGCGGGAGTCTCAGAGATACGCAGTATTTT CSVGMTSGSLRDTQYF
TRBJ1-1 NA TRBD1 TRBV28 TGTGCCAGCATTCAAAGTACAGGGGGCATCTTGGCTTTCTTT CASIQSTGGILAFF
TRBJ2-2 NA NA TRBV6-5 TGTGCCAGCAGTCTAGTCCGCGGGGAGCTGTTTTTT CASSLVRGELFF
TRBJ2-5 NA TRBD1 TRBV2 TGTGCCGGACAGACAGGGGGCACAGAGACCCAGTACTTC CAGQTGGTETQYF
TRBJ2-1 NA TRBD2 TRBV10-1 TGCGCCAGCCGTCAGCCCCCGGGGGGGCTGGGTGAGCAGTTCTTC CASRQPPGGLGEQFF
TRBJ2-7 NA TRBD2 TRBV29-1 TGCAGCGTTCGACTAGCGGGAAATGAGCAGTACTTC CSVRLAGNEQYF
TRBJ2-5 NA NA TRBV5-5 TGTGCCAGCAGCTGGGGGGACAGAAAAGAGACCCAGTACTTC CASSWGDRKETQYF